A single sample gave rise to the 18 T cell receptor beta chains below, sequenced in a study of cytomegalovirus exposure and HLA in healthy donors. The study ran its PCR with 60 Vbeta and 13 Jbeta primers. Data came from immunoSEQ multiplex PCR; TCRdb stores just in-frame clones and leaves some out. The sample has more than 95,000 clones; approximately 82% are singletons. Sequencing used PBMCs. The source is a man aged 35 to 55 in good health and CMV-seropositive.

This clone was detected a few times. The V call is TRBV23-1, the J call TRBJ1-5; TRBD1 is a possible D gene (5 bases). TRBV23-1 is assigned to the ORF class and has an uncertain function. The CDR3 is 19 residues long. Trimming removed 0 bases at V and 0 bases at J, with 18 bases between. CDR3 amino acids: CASSQSARQREYSNQPQHF. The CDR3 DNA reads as TGCGCCAGCAGTCAATCTGCGCGACAGAGAGAATATAGCAATCAGCCCCAGCATTTT.

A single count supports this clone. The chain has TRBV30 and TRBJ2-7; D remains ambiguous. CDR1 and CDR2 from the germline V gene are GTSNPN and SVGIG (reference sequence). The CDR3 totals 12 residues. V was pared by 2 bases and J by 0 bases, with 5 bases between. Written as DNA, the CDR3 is TGTGCCTGGAGTCCGAGCTCCTACGAGCAGTACTTC. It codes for CAWSPSSYEQYF.

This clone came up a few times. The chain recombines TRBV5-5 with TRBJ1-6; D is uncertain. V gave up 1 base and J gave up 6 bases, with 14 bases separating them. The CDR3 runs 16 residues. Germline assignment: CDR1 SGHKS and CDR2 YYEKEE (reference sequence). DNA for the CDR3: TGTGCCAGCAGCTTGTTGGGGAAACGGGGTAATTCACCCCTCCACTTT. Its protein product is CASSLLGKRGNSPLHF.

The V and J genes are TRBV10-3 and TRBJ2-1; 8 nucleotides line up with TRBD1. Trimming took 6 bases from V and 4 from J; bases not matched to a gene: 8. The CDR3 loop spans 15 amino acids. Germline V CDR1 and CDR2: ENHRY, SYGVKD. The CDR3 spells CAIRLGQGPYNEQFF. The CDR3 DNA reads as TGTGCCATCAGACTTGGACAGGGACCTTACAATGAGCAGTTCTTC.

The CDR3 DNA is TGTGCCAGCAGCCACCGAGGGGGGGGATCGAACACTGAAGCTTTCTTT. Amino acids: CASSHRGGGSNTEAFF. The V gene is TRBV5-8, the J gene TRBJ1-1; a possible D gene is TRBD1 (6 bases). Germline V gene lookup returns CDR1 SGHTS and CDR2 YDEGEE. V shed 4 bases and J shed 1 base, with 17 bases lying between them. The CDR3 length is 16 residues.

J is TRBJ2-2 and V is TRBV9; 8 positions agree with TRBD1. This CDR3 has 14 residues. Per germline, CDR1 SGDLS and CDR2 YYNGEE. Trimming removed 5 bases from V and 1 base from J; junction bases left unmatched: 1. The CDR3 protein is CASRGQGNTGELFF. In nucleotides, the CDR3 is TGTGCCAGCAGAGGACAGGGGAACACCGGGGAGCTGTTTTTT.

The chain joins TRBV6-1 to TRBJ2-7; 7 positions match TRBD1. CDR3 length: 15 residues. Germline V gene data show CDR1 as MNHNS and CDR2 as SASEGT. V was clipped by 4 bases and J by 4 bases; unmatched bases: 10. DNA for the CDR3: TGTGCCAGCAGTGGTTGGGGACAGTCATATTACGAGCAGTACTTC. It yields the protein CASSGWGQSYYEQYF.

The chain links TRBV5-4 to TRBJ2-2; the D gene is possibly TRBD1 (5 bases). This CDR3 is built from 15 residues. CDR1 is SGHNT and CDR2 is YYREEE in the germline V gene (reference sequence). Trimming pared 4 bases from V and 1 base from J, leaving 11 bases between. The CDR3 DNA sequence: TGTGCCAGCAGCCGTGGCAGGGAGAACACCGGGGAGCTGTTTTTT. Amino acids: CASSRGRENTGELFF.

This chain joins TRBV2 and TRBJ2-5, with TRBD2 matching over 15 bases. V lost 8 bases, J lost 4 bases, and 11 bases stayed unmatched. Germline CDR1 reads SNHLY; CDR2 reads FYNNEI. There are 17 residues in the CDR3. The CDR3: CASSPGTSGGRGETQYF. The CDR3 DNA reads TGTGCCAGCTCACCCGGGACTAGCGGGGGGAGAGGAGAGACCCAGTACTTC.

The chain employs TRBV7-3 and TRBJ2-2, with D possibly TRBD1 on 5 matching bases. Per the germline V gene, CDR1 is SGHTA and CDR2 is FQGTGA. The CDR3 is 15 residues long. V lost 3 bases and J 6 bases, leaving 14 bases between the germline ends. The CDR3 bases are TGTGCCAGCAGCTTGTTGGGCAGGGTGGCCGGGGAGCTGTTTTTT. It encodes CASSLLGRVAGELFF.

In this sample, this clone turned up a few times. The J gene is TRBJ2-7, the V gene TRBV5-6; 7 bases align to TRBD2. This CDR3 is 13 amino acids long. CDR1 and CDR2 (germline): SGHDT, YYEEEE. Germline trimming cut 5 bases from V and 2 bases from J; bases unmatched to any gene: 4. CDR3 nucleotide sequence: TGTGCCAGCAGGTCCGGGACTACCTACGAGCAGTACTTC. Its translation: CASRSGTTYEQYF. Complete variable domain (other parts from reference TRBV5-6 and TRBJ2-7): DAGVTQSPTHLIKTRGQQVTLRCSPKSGHDTVSWYQQALGQGPQFIFQYYEEEERQRGNFPDRFSGHQFPNYSSELNVNALLLGDSALYLCASRSGTTYEQYFGPGTRLTVT.

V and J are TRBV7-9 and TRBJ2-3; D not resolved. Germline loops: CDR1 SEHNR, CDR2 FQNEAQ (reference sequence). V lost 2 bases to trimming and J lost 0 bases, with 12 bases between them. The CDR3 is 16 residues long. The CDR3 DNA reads TGTGCCAGCAGCTTAAATACAGTTACTAGCACAGATACGCAGTATTTT. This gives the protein CASSLNTVTSTDTQYF.

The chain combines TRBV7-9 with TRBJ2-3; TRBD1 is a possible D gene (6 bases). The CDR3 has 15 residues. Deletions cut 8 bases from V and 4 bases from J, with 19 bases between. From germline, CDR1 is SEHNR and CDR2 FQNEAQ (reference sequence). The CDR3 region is CASGQRDILPDTQYF. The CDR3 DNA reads TGTGCCAGCGGCCAACGGGACATCCTCCCAGATACGCAGTATTTT.

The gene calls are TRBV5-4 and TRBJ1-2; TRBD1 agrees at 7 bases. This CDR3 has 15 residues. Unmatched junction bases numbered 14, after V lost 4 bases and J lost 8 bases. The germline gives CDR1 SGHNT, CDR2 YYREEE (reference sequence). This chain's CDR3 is CASSPGQQAGGGYTF. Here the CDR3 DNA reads TGTGCCAGCAGCCCGGGACAGCAAGCGGGGGGGGGCTACACCTTC.

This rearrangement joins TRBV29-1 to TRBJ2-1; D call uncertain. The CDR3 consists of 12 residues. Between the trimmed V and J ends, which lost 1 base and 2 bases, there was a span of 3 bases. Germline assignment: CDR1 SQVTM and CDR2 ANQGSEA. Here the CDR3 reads CSVEGTYNEQFF. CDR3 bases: TGCAGCGTTGAAGGTACCTACAATGAGCAGTTCTTC.

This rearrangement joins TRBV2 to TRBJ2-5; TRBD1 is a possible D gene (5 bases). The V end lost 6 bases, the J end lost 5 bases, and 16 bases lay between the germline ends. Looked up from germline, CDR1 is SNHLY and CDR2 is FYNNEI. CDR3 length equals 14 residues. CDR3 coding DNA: TGTGCCAGCAGCAAAGGGCAGGGTGGGGAGACCCAGTACTTC. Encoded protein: CASSKGQGGETQYF.

In DNA form, the CDR3 reads TGTGCCAGCAGCTTAGGGATGACAGGGGGCATGACTGAAGCTTTCTTT. Amino acids: CASSLGMTGGMTEAFF. V usage is TRBV11-3 and J usage is TRBJ1-1; 10 positions match TRBD1. Germline trimming cut 1 base from V and 5 bases from J; bases unmatched to any gene: 7. Germline-derived CDR1 and CDR2 are SGHNT and YENEEA. This CDR3 is 16 amino acids long.

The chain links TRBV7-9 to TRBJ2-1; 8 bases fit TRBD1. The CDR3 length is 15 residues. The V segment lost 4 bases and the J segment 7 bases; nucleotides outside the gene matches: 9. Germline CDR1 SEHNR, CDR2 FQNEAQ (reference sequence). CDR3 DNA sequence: TGTGCCAGCAGCTCATATGGACAGGGCGTTAATGAGCAGTTCTTC. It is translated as CASSSYGQGVNEQFF.